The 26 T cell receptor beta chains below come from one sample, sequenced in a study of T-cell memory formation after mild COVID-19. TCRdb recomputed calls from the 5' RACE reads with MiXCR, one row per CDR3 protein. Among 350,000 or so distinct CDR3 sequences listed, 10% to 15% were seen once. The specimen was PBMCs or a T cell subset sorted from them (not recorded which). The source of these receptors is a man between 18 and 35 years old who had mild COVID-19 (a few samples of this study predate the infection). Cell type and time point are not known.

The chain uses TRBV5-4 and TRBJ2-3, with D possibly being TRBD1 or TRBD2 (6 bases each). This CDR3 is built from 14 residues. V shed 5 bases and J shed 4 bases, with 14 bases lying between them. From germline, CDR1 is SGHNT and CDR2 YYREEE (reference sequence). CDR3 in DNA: TGTGCCAGCAGTGATGGGGGCGGGGCAGATACGCAGTATTTT. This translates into CASSDGGGADTQYF.

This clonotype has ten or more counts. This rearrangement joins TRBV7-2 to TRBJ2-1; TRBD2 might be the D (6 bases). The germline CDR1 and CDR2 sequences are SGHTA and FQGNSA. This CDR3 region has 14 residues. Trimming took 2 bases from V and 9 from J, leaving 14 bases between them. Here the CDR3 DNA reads TGTGCCAGCAGCTTAAACAGTGGCGGGGCTGAGCAGTTCTTC. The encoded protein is CASSLNSGGAEQFF.

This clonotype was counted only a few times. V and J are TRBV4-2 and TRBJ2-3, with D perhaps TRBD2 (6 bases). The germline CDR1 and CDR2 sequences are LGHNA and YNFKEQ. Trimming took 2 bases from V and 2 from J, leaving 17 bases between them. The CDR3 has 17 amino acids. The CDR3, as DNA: TGTGCCAGCAGCCAAAGCCGTGGGAGGCTGAACACAGATACGCAGTATTTT. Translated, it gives CASSQSRGRLNTDTQYF.

The chain's CDR3 is CASSQGGSPYEQYF. The CDR3 DNA sequence: TGCGCCAGCAGCCAAGGGGGGTCCCCCTACGAGCAGTACTTC. The chain couples TRBV4-1 to TRBJ2-7; D is tentatively TRBD1 or TRBD2 (5 bases each). This CDR3 spans 14 amino acids. CDR1 is MGHRA, CDR2 YSYEKL, per germline. Trimming removed 1 base at V and 2 bases at J, with 9 bases between.

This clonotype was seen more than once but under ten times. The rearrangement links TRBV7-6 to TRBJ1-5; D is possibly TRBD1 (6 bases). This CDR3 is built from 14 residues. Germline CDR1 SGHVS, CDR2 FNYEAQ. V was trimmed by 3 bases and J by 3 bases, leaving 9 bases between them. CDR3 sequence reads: CASSFGQYNQPQHF. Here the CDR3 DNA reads TGTGCCAGCAGCTTCGGACAGTACAATCAGCCCCAGCATTTT. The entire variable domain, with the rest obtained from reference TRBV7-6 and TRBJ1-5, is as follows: GAGVSQSPRYKVTKRGQDVALRCDPISGHVSLYWYRQALGQGPEFLTYFNYEAQQDKSGLPNDRFSAERPEGSISTLTIQRTEQRDSAMYRCASSFGQYNQPQHFGDGTRLSIL.

CDR3 loop: CASSRTDYYGYTF. The CDR3 DNA is TGTGCCAGCAGCCGGACGGATTACTATGGCTACACCTTC. The chain uses TRBV7-9 and TRBJ1-2; D is uncertain. Germline V CDR1 and CDR2: SEHNR, FQNEAQ (reference sequence). The CDR3 is made up of 13 amino acids. V was trimmed by 5 bases and J by 3 bases, leaving 10 bases between them.

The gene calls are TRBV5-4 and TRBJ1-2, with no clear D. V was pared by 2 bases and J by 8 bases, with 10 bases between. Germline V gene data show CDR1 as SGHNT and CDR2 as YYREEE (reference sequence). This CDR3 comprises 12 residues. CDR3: CASSLNGNGYTF. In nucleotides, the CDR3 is TGTGCCAGCAGCTTAAACGGGAACGGCTACACCTTC. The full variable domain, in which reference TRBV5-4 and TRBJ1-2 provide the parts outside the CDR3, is ETGVTQSPTHLIKTRGQQVTLRCSSQSGHNTVSWYQQALGQGPQFIFQYYREEENGRGNFPPRFSGLQFPNYSSELNVNALELDDSALYLCASSLNGNGYTFGSGTRLTVV.

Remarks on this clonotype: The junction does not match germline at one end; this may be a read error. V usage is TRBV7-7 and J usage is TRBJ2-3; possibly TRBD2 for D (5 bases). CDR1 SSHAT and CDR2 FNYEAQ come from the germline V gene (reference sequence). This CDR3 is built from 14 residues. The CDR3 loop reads CASSPLPGYNTQYF. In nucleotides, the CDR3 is TGTGCTAGCAGCCCCCTCCCGGGGTACAATACGCAGTATTTT.

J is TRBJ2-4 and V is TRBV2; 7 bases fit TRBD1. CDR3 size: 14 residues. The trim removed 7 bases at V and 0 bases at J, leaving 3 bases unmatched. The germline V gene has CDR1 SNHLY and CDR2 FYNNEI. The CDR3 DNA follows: TGTGCCAGCACAGGGGGAGTAGCCAAAAACATTCAGTACTTC. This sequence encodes CASTGGVAKNIQYF.

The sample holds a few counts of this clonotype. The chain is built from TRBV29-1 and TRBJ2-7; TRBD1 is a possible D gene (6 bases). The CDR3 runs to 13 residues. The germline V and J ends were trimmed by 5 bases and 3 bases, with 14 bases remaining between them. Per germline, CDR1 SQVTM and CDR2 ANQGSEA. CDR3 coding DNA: TGCAGCGTTTCAGGACAGATGGTCTACGAGCAGTACTTC. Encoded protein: CSVSGQMVYEQYF.

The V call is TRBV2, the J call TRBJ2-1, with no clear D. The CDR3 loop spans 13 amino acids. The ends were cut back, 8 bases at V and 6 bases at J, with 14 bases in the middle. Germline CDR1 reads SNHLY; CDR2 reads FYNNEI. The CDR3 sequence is CASQTENFNEQFF. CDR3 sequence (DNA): TGTGCCAGCCAGACTGAAAACTTCAATGAGCAGTTCTTC.

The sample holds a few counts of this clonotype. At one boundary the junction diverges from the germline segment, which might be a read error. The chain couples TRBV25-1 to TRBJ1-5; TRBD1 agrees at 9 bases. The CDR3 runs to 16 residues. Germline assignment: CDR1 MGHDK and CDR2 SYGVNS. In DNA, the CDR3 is TGTGCCAGCATCCCCTCGGGGGACAGGGATAAAGGTGGATCGGATTTT. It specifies CASIPSGDRDKGGSDF.

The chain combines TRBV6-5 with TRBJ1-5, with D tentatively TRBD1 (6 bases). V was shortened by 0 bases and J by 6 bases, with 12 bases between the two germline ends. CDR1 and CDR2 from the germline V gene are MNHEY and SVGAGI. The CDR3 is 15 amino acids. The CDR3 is CASSYSQQGSQPQHF. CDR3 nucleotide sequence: TGTGCCAGCAGTTACTCACAACAGGGCAGTCAGCCCCAGCATTTT.

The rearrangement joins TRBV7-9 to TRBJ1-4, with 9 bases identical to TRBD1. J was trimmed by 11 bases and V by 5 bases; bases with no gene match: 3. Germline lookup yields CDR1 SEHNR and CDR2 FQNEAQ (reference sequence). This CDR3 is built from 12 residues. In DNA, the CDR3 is TGTGCCAGCAGCCCGGACAGGGGCAAACTGTTTTTT. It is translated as CASSPDRGKLFF.

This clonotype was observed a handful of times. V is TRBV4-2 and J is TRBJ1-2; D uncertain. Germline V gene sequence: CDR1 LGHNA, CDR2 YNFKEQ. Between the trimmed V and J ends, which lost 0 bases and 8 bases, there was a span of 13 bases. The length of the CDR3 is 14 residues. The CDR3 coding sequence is TGTGCCAGCAGCCAAGAACTGGGTCTCGGGGGCTACACCTTC. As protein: CASSQELGLGGYTF.

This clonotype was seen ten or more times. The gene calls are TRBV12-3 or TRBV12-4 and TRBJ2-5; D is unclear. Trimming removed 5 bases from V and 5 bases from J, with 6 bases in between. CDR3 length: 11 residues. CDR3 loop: CASSIGETQYF. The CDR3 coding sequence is TGTGCCAGCAGTATAGGGGAGACCCAGTACTTC.

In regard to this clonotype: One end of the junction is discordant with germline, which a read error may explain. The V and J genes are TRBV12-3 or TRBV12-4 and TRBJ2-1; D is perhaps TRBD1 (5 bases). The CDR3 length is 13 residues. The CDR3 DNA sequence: TGTGCCAGCAGCCCCCAACAGGCCCTTGAGGAGTTCTTC. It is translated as CASSPQQALEEFF.

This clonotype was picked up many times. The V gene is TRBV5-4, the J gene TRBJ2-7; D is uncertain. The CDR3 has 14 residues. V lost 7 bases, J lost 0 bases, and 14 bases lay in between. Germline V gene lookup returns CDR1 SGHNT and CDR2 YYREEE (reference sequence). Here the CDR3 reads CASSTAPYSYEQYV. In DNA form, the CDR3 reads TGTGCCAGCTCTACGGCGCCGTACTCCTACGAGCAGTACGTC.

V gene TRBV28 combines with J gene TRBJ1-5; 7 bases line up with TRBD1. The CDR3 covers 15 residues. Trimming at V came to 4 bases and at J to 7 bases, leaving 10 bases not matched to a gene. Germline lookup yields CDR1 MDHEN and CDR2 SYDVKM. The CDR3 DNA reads TGTGCCAGCAGTTCGATCATAGGGGGCGAGCAGCCCCAGCATTTT. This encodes CASSSIIGGEQPQHF.

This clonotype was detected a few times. This chain's CDR3 is CASSSGTPPETQYF. Written as DNA, the CDR3 is TGTGCCAGCAGCTCCGGGACACCTCCCGAGACCCAGTACTTC. This chain links TRBV6-2 or TRBV6-3 with TRBJ2-5; D perhaps matches TRBD1 (6 bases). The CDR3 runs to 14 residues. Trimming removed 6 bases at V and 5 bases at J, with 16 bases between. Germline V lookup: CDR1 MNHEY, CDR2 SVGEGT.

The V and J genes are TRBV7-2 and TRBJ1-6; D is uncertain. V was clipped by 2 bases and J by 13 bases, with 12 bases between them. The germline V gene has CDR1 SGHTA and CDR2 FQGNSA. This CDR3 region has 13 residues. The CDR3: CASSLFMGNPLHF. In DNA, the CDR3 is TGTGCCAGCAGCTTATTTATGGGGAACCCCCTCCACTTT.

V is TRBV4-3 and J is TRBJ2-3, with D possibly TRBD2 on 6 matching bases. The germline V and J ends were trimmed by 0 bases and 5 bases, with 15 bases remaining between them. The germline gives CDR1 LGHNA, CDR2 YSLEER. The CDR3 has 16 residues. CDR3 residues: CASSQDGGISGDTQYF. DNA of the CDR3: TGCGCCAGCAGCCAAGATGGAGGGATATCAGGAGATACGCAGTATTTT.

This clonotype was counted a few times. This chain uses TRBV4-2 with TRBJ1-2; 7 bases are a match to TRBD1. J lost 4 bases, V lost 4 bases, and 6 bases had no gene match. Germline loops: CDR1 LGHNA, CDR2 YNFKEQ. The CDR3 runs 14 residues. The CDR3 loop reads CASSPPRGVYGYTF. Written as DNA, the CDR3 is TGTGCCAGCAGCCCTCCCAGGGGGGTCTATGGCTACACCTTC.

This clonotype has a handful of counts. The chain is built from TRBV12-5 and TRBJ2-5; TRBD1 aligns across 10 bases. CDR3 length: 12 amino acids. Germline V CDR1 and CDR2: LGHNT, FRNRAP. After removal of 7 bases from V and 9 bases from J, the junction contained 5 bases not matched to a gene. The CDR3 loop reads CASAADRGAQYF. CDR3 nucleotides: TGTGCTAGTGCCGCGGACAGGGGGGCCCAGTACTTC.

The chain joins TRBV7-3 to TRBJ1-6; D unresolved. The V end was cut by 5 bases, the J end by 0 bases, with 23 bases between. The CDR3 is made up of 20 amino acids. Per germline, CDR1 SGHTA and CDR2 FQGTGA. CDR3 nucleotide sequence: TGTGCCAGCAGCCCGCATACGCACATACCCCCAAGCTCCTATAATTCACCCCTCCACTTT. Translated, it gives CASSPHTHIPPSSYNSPLHF. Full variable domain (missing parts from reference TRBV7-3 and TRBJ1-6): GAGVSQTPSNKVTEKGKYVELRCDPISGHTALYWYRQSLGQGPEFLIYFQGTGAADDSGLPNDRFFAVRPEGSVSTLKIQRTERGDSAVYLCASSPHTHIPPSSYNSPLHFGNGTRLTVT.

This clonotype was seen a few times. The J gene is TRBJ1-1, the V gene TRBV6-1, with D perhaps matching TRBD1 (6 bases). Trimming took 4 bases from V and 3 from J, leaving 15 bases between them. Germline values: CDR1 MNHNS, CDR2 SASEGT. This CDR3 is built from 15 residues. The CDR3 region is CASSASGTPYTEAFF. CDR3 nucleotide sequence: TGTGCCAGCAGTGCTTCCGGGACACCCTACACTGAAGCTTTCTTT.